The clone carrying this TCR beta chain was detected many times. The antigen is unknown. The data were taken from a study of early T cells in non-severe SARS-CoV-2 infection. The wider study: The sequenced material was bulk RNA from unsorted whole blood, and its chains were unpaired. Study results and limitations: Private and CD4 specificities were missed by VDJdb matching, skewed to anti-spike CD8.

The CDR3 is 15 residues long. The V gene's germline CDR1 is MDHEN and CDR2 SYDVKM. J lost 2 bases, V lost 10 bases, and 8 bases had no gene match. Individual cDNA molecules received unique molecular identifiers. Via MiXCR, TCRdb re-called the 5' RACE reads, giving one row per CDR3 protein. The top ten clones hold roughly 8% of a sample with about 81,000 distinct CDR3 sequences, less than 8% of them seen once. The receptor was isolated from an adult who was a healthcare worker with PCR-confirmed SARS-CoV-2 infection or an uninfected control (not recorded which). Source material: whole blood. The chain joins TRBV28 to TRBJ2-6, with TRBD1 matching over 7 bases. The CDR3 loop reads CATSEQGAGANVLTF. The CDR3 DNA reads TGTGCCACATCGGAGCAGGGGGCTGGGGCCAACGTCCTGACTTTC.